This is a list of T cell receptor beta chains from one sample in a study of T cell repertoires in cytomegalovirus infection. One entry per CDR3 protein results from TCRdb running MiXCR on the reads. The data hold hundreds of thousands of distinct CDR3 sequences, with 25% to 30% observed a single time. Antigens for these TCRs are unknown. Sequencing used cultured PBMCs, obtained from culture after CMV antigen stimulation. These receptors all stem from a human donor in good health (CMV status not recorded). Some clones in this sample may be carry-over from other donors' samples. Both conserved end residues are part of each CDR3. D genes are given only for firm matches. For some rows the clone size is stated as once, few or many, or as a class when expanded; others skip it.

CDR3 protein	CDR3 DNA	clone size	D gene	V gene	J gene
CASSEGGSTNEKLFF	TGTGCCAGCAGCGAAGGGGGGAGCACTAATGAAAAACTGTTTTTT	many	-	TRBV7-6	TRBJ1-4
CASGLGRLLPQHF	TGTGCCAGTGGGCTCGGGCGCCTTCTGCCCCAGCATTTT	-	-	TRBV19	TRBJ1-5
CASSFPQGGDGYTF	TGTGCCAGCAGTTTCCCCCAAGGAGGAGATGGCTACACCTTC	-	-	TRBV12-3/TRBV12-4	TRBJ1-2
CASSSIAGGQIF	TGTGCCAGCAGCTCAATAGCGGGGGGGCAAATCTTC	few	TRBD2	TRBV7-8	TRBJ2-1
CASSSRGAAISSYEQYF	TGTGCCAGCAGCTCCCGGGGGGCGGCCATAAGCTCCTACGAGCAGTACTTC	-	-	TRBV27	TRBJ2-7
CASRGSGTLYGYTF	TGTGCCAGCAGGGGATCGGGGACCCTCTATGGCTACACCTTC	-	-	TRBV28	TRBJ1-2
CASSWVRSEETQYF	TGTGCCAGCAGCTGGGTGCGCTCCGAAGAGACCCAGTACTTC	-	-	TRBV7-2	TRBJ2-5
CASSNRGGTSATYNEQFF	TGTGCCAGCAGCAACCGGGGGGGAACTAGCGCCACCTACAATGAGCAGTTCTTC	-	TRBD2	TRBV14	TRBJ2-1
CASSIGPRTSYEQYF	TGTGCCAGCAGCATAGGACCTAGGACATCCTACGAGCAGTACTTC	-	-	TRBV7-8	TRBJ2-7
CASSSLAGGQDTQYF	TGTGCCAGCAGCTCGCTAGCGGGGGGGCAAGATACGCAGTATTTT	-	TRBD2	TRBV7-3	TRBJ2-3
CASSPGTSGTDTQYF	TGTGCCAGCAGCCCCGGGACTAGCGGTACAGATACGCAGTATTTT	-	TRBD2	TRBV5-4	TRBJ2-3
CASRALGGGLGDTQYF	TGTGCCAGTCGCGCTTTGGGGGGAGGGCTCGGAGATACGCAGTATTTT	few	TRBD2	TRBV2	TRBJ2-3
CASSDQDGSATRGMNTEAFF	TGTGCCAGCAGTGACCAGGACGGATCGGCCACTCGGGGCATGAACACTGAAGCTTTCTTT	-	-	TRBV27	TRBJ1-1
CASSDSTVRETQYF	TGTGCCAGTAGTGACTCGACAGTCCGAGAGACCCAGTACTTC	-	-	TRBV19	TRBJ2-5
CSVEPRLSGYGYTF	TGCAGCGTTGAACCCCGGCTCTCGGGCTATGGCTACACCTTC	once	-	TRBV29-1	TRBJ1-2
CASSLVQDTEAFF	TGCGCCAGCAGCTTGGTTCAGGACACTGAAGCTTTCTTT	few	-	TRBV5-1	TRBJ1-1
CASSYSSSSGANVLTF	TGTGCCAGCAGTTACTCAAGTTCTTCGGGGGCCAACGTCCTGACTTTC	-	-	TRBV6-5	TRBJ2-6
CASRRDRGIQETQYF	TGTGCCAGCCGGCGTGATCGGGGAATTCAAGAGACCCAGTACTTC	-	-	TRBV7-9	TRBJ2-5
CASMGLAGAGTGELFF	TGTGCCAGTATGGGACTAGCGGGCGCGGGGACCGGGGAGCTGTTTTTT	few	TRBD2	TRBV6-1	TRBJ2-2
CASSVTGLNQPQHF	TGTGCCAGCAGTGTAACCGGCCTCAATCAGCCCCAGCATTTT	once	-	TRBV2	TRBJ1-5
CSARGPEAAYGYTF	TGCAGTGCTAGAGGTCCAGAGGCAGCTTATGGCTACACCTTC	-	-	TRBV20-1	TRBJ1-2
CASSVGTDFYNEKLFF	TGTGCCAGCAGCGTCGGGACAGACTTTTATAATGAAAAACTGTTTTTT	many	TRBD1	TRBV7-6	TRBJ1-4
CASGAGTQETQYF	TGTGCCAGCGGGGCCGGGACCCAAGAGACCCAGTACTTC	few	-	TRBV2	TRBJ2-5